This T cell receptor (beta chain) comes out of a study of Tregs in tolerant kidney transplant recipients. There are 15 residues in the CDR3. V shed 2 bases and J 4 bases; nucleotides not matched to a gene: 4. CDR1 SGHDN and CDR2 FVKESK come from the germline V gene. Concerning this clone: No antigen is known for it.

Sequencing was performed with immunoSEQ multiplex PCR; in TCRdb, only in-frame clones are kept and a portion is missing. The table includes some 20,000 clones, roughly two thirds detected once. The rearrangement uses TRBV14 and TRBJ2-7; 11 bases align to TRBD2. Sequencing used Tregs from blood cultured with allogeneic cells. The source is a human donor in good health. DNA for the CDR3: TGTGCCAGCAGCCAATGGTCTAGCGGGGGGTACGAGCAGTACTTC. Amino acids: CASSQWSSGGYEQYF.